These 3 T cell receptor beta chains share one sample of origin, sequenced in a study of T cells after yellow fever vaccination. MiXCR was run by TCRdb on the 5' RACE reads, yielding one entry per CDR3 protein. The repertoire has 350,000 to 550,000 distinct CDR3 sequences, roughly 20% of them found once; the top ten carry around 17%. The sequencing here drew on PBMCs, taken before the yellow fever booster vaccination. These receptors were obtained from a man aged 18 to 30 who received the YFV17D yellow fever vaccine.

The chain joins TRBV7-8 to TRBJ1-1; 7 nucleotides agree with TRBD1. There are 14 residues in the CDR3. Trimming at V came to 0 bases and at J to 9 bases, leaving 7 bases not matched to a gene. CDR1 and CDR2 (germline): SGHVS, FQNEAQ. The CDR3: CASSLAMWDRQAFF. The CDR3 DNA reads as TGTGCCAGCAGCTTAGCGATGTGGGACAGACAAGCTTTCTTT.

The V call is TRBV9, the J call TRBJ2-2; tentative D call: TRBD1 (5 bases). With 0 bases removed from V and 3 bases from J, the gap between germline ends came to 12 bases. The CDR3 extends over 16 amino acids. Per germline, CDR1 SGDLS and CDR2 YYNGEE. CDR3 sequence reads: CASSVGTIGDTGELFF. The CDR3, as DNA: TGTGCCAGCAGCGTAGGGACCATAGGGGACACCGGGGAGCTGTTTTTT.

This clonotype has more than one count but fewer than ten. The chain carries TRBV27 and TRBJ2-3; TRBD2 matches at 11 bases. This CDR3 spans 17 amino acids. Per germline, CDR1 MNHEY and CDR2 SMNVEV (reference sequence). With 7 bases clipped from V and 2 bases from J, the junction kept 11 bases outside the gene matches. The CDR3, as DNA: TGTGCCAGCACTAACTTAGCGGGGGGGATCACCACAGATACGCAGTATTTT. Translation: CASTNLAGGITTDTQYF.